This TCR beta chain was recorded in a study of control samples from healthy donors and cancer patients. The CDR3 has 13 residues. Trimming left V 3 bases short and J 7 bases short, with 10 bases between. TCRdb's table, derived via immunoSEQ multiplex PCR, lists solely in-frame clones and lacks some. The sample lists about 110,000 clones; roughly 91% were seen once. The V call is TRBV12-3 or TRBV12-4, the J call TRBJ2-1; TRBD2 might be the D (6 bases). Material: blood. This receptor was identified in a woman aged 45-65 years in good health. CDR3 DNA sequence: TGTGCCAGCAGTTTGGGAGGACCAAATGAGCAGTTCTTC. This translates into CASSLGGPNEQFF.